Listed here is a single TCR beta chain. The antigen remains unidentified. The data derive from a study of long-term antiretroviral therapy in people with HIV. Version v3.0 of the immunoSEQ assay was performed at survey level. Produced via immunoSEQ multiplex PCR; TCRdb's table is partial and in-frame only. The sample includes 30,000 to 40,000 clones, 60% to 85% of them seen just once. Findings of the study overall: HIV repertoires covered narrower CDR3 length ranges than controls did. Pre-ART expanded TRB clones stayed dominant throughout, though often decreasing after ART.

The clonotype comes from a woman between 45 and 60 years old with HIV. Sequenced material: unsorted PBMCs, taken 2 years after starting antiretroviral therapy.

CDR3 nucleotide sequence: TGTGCCTGGGGGGAGGAGAGCAATCAGCCCCAGCATTTT. This gives the protein CAWGEESNQPQHF. The V call is TRBV30, the J call TRBJ1-5; D remains unclear. CDR1 and CDR2 from the germline V gene are GTSNPN and SVGIG (reference sequence). The CDR3 runs to 13 residues. The V end was cut by 5 bases, the J end by 1 base, with 9 bases between.